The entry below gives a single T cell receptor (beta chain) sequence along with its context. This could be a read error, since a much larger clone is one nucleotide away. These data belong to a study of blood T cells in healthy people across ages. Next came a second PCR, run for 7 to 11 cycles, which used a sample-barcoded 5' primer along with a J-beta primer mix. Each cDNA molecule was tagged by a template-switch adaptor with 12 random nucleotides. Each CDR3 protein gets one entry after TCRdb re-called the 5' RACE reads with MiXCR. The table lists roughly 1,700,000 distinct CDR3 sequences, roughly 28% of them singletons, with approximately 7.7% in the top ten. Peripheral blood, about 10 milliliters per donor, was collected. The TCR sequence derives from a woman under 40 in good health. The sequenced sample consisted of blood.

The DNA of the CDR3 is TGTGCCAGCACCGACGGGCGGGGGTTCCAAGAGACCCGGTACTTC. Translated: CASTDGRGFQETRYF. J is TRBJ2-5 and V is TRBV6-2 or TRBV6-3; 7 bases fit TRBD2. The germline V gene encodes CDR1 MNHEY and CDR2 SVGEGT. The CDR3 loop spans 15 amino acids.